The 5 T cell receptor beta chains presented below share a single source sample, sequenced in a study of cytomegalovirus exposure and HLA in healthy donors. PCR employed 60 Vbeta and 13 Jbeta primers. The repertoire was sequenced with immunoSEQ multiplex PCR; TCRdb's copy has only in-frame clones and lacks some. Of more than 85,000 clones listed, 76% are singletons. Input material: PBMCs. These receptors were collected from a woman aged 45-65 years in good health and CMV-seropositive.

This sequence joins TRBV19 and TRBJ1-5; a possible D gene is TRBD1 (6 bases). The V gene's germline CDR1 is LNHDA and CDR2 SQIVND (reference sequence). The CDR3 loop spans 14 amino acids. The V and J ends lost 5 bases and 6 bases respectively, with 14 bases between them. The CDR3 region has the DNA TGTGCCAGTAGTGCGGGGGGCCAGGCTCAGCCCCAGCATTTT. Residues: CASSAGGQAQPQHF.

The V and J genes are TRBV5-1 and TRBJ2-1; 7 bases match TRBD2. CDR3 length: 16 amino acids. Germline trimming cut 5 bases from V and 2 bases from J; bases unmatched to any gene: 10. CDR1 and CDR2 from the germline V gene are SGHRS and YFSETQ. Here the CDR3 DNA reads TGCGCCAGCAGAGCCCTCGGTACTAGCGCCTACAATGAGCAGTTCTTC. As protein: CASRALGTSAYNEQFF.

This CDR3 reads CASSMEGALNEQFF. The CDR3 DNA sequence: TGTGCCAGCTCAATGGAGGGGGCGTTAAATGAGCAGTTCTTC. This rearrangement joins TRBV18 to TRBJ2-1, with a possible D match to TRBD1 (7 bases). CDR3 length: 14 amino acids. V was clipped by 5 bases and J by 7 bases, with 15 bases between them. Germline V gene lookup returns CDR1 KGHSH and CDR2 LQKENI. The full variable domain, with the rest looked up from reference TRBV18 and TRBJ2-1, is NAGVMQNPRHLVRRRGQEARLRCSPMKGHSHVYWYRQLPEEGLKFMVYLQKENIIDESGMPKERFSAEFPKEGPSILRIQQVVRGDSAAYFCASSMEGALNEQFFGPGTRLTVL.

The CDR3 nucleotides are TGTGCCAGCAGTTTGCGACTGAGGAAATCCTACGAGCAGTACTTC. Protein product: CASSLRLRKSYEQYF. The rearrangement uses TRBV27 and TRBJ2-7; D remains unclear. This CDR3 contains 15 residues. V was shortened by 3 bases and J by 1 base, with 13 bases between the two germline ends. Germline V CDR1 and CDR2: MNHEY, SMNVEV (reference sequence).

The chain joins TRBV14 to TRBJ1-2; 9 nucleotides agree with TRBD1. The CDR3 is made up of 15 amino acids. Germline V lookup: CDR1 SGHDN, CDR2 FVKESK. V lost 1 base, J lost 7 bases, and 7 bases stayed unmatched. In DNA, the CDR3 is TGTGCCAGCAGCCAAGCGATGACAGGGGGTTTTGGCTACACCTTC. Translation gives CASSQAMTGGFGYTF.